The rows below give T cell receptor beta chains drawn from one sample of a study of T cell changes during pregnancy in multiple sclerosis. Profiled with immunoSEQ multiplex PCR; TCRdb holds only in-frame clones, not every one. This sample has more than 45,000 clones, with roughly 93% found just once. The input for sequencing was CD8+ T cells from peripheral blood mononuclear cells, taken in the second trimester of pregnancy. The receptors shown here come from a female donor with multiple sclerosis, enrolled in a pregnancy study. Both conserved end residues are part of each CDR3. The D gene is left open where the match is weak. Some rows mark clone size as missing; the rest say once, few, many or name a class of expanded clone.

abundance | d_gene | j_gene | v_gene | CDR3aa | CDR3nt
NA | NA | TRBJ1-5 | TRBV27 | CASSWTASQPQHF | TGTGCCAGCAGTTGGACAGCAAGTCAGCCCCAGCATTTT
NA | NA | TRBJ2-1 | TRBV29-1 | CSVEAVYNEQFF | TGCAGCGTTGAGGCGGTCTACAATGAGCAGTTCTTC
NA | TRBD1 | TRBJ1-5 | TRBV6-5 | CASSYRQGGNQPQHF | TGTGCCAGCAGTTACCGACAGGGTGGCAATCAGCCCCAGCATTTT
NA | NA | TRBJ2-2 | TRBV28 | CASSLLQDTGELFF | TGTGCCAGCAGTTTGCTCCAGGACACCGGGGAGCTGTTTTTT
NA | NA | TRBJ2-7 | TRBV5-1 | CASSATPSNYEQYF | TGCGCCAGCAGCGCGACACCCTCCAACTACGAGCAGTACTTC
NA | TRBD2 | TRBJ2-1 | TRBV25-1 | CASSDPRGEIAYNEQFF | TGTGCCAGCAGTGATCCCCGGGGGGAGATCGCCTACAATGAGCAGTTCTTC
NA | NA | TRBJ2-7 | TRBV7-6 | CASSLGRDSYEQYF | TGTGCCAGCAGCTTAGGGCGGGATAGCTACGAGCAGTACTTC
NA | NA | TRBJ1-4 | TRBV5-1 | CASSLDSLGQPNEKLFF | TGCGCCAGCAGCCTCGATTCCCTTGGACAGCCTAATGAAAAACTGTTTTTT
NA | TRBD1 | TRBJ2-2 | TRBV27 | CASSSPRGPGELFF | TGTGCCAGCAGTTCTCCCAGGGGGCCCGGGGAGCTGTTTTTT
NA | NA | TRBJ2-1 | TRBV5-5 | CASSFGRASYNEQFF | TGTGCCAGCAGCTTTGGGCGGGCTTCCTACAATGAGCAGTTCTTC
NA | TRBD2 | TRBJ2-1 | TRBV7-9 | CASSSQRGTYNEQFF | TGTGCCAGCAGCTCCCAGCGGGGTACCTACAATGAGCAGTTCTTC
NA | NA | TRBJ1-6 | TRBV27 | CASSLWETSPLHF | TGTGCCAGCAGTTTATGGGAGACTTCACCCCTCCACTTT
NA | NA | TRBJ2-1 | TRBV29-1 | CSVEQYNEQFF | TGCAGCGTTGAGCAGTACAATGAGCAGTTCTTC
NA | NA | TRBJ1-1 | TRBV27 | CASSLVRVSEAFF | TGTGCCAGCAGTTTAGTCAGGGTCTCTGAAGCTTTCTTT
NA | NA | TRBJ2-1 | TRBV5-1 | CASSMITGPKGAEQFF | TGCGCCAGCAGCATGATTACCGGGCCCAAAGGGGCTGAGCAGTTCTTC
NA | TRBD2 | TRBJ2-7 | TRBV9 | CASSVEGLAGTVEQYF | TGTGCCAGCAGCGTAGAGGGACTAGCGGGAACTGTCGAGCAGTACTTC
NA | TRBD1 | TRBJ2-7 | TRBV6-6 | CASTPGQGVNEQYF | TGTGCCAGCACCCCGGGGCAGGGGGTGAACGAGCAGTACTTC
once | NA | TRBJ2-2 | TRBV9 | CASTATFRRGTNTGELFF | TGTGCCAGCACCGCCACATTCAGAAGGGGGACGAACACCGGGGAGCTGTTTTTT
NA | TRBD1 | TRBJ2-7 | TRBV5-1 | CASSSPSGQSYEQYF | TGCGCCAGCAGCTCCCCCTCGGGACAGTCCTACGAGCAGTACTTC
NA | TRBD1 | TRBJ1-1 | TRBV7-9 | CASSLDRVITEAFF | TGTGCCAGCAGCTTGGACAGGGTGATCACTGAAGCTTTCTTT
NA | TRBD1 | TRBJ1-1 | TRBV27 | CASGPGTANTEAFF | TGTGCCAGCGGCCCCGGGACAGCGAACACTGAAGCTTTCTTT
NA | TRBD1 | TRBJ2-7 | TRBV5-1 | CASSEGQAVRYEQYF | TGCGCCAGCAGCGAAGGACAGGCCGTAAGGTACGAGCAGTACTTC
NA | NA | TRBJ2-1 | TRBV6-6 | CASSYVNSYNEQFF | TGTGCCAGCAGTTACGTCAACTCCTACAATGAGCAGTTCTTC
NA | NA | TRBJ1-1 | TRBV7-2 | CASSLVLGENTEAFF | TGTGCCAGCAGCTTAGTACTGGGAGAGAACACTGAAGCTTTCTTT
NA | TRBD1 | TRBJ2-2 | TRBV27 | CASTPGQGVVGELFF | TGTGCCAGCACCCCGGGACAGGGAGTCGTTGGGGAGCTGTTTTTT
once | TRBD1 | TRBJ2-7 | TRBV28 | CASSLNGQANEQYF | TGTGCCAGCAGTTTGAACGGACAGGCTAACGAGCAGTACTTC
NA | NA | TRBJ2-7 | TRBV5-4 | CASSLRGTYEQYF | TGTGCCAGCAGCTTGCGGGGGACCTACGAGCAGTACTTC
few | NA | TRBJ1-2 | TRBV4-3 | CASSQDRTVGYGYTF | TGCGCCAGCAGCCAAGATCGGACAGTAGGCTATGGCTACACCTTC
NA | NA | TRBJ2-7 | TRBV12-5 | CASAFEIRDRGRQDEQYF | TGTGCTAGCGCGTTTGAAATAAGAGATAGGGGCCGCCAGGACGAGCAGTACTTC
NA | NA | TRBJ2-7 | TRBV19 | CASKPGPGSSYEQYF | TGTGCCAGTAAACCCGGGCCAGGGTCCTCCTACGAGCAGTACTTC
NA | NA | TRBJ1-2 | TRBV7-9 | CASSSSETVASGYTF | TGTGCCAGCAGCTCCTCCGAGACAGTAGCAAGTGGCTACACCTTC
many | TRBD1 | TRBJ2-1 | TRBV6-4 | CASSGTGQGINEQFF | TGTGCCAGCAGTGGGACGGGACAGGGTATTAATGAGCAGTTCTTC
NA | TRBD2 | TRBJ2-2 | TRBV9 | CASSVPGTSGGRVVTGELFF | TGTGCCAGCAGCGTCCCCGGGACTAGCGGAGGACGAGTGGTGACCGGGGAGCTGTTTTTT
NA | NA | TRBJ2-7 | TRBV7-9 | CASRTLGRHEQYF | TGTGCCAGCAGAACACTAGGAAGGCACGAGCAGTACTTC